Listed below are T cell receptor beta chains from one sample, sequenced in a study of OX40 agonist ivuxolimab in advanced cancers. This table comes from immunoSEQ multiplex PCR, and its TCRdb copy is limited to in-frame clones, with some not included. The profile shows about 45,000 clones, approximately 88% of them singletons. The material sequenced was CD4+ or CD8+ T cells sorted from blood, taken in a trial of the OX40 agonist ivuxolimab. The receptor set was obtained from an adult with an advanced solid tumor such as melanoma, head and neck, liver or kidney cancer. CDR3s include the opening cysteine and the closing phenylalanine or tryptophan. Fields, in order: V gene, J gene, clone size, CDR3 protein. Part of the rows lack a size; the others show once, few, many or a class for expanded clones.

TRBV27	TRBJ1-2	.	CASSLTGQRFYGYTF
TRBV10-2	TRBJ2-7	.	CASATPGPRSYEQYF
TRBV4-2	TRBJ2-1	few	CASSQNWADNEQFF
TRBV10-2	TRBJ1-2	.	CASSSGTGGNGYTF
TRBV27	TRBJ2-1	medium-sized	CASSFSAWNEQFF
TRBV27	TRBJ1-4	.	CASSLRQGAWNEKLFF
TRBV6-5	TRBJ2-3	.	CASSYDGTGRTDTQYF
TRBV28	TRBJ2-7	few	CASSLGTAPYEQYF
TRBV6-5	TRBJ2-7	.	CASSYRSGIEQYF
TRBV5-1	TRBJ2-5	.	CASISGGASKTQYF
TRBV28	TRBJ2-5	.	CASSPHQETQYF
TRBV6-5	TRBJ2-7	few	CASSIGRGPSYEQYF
TRBV9	TRBJ2-7	.	CASSAGQWDEQYF
TRBV19	TRBJ2-7	once	CASSTDRIPYEQYF
TRBV11-3	TRBJ2-5	medium-sized	CASSKPGYDGETQYF
TRBV19	TRBJ1-4	.	CASSSSGFTEKLFF
TRBV4-1	TRBJ2-3	.	CASSQDSTGTDTQYF
TRBV28	TRBJ2-3	.	CASSQDSGTDTQYF
TRBV2	TRBJ2-3	.	CASSGRLDLSTDTQYF
TRBV5-4	TRBJ1-1	.	CASSAQGKDTEAFF
TRBV11-2	TRBJ2-1	few	CASSLGGENEQFF
TRBV6-5	TRBJ2-7	.	CASSYTLGGEQYF
TRBV7-6	TRBJ2-1	.	CASSLAPTRRNEQFF
TRBV14	TRBJ2-7	.	CASSQDWGTTYEQYF
TRBV6-4	TRBJ1-3	.	CASIYRRPASGNTIYF
TRBV9	TRBJ2-1	.	CASSVGGSGNEQFF
TRBV11-3	TRBJ2-5	.	CASSFPGRTETQYF